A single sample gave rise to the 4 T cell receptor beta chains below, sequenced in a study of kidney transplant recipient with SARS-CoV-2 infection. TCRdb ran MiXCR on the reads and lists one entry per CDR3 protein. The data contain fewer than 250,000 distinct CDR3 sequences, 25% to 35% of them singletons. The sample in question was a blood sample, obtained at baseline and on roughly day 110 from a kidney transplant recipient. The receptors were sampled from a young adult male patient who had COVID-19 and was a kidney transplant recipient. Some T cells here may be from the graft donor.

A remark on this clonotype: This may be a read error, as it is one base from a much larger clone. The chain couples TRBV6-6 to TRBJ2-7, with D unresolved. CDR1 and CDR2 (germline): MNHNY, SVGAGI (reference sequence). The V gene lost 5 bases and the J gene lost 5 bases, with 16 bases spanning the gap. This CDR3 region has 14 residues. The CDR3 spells CASSHLGLGDEQYF. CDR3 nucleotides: TGTGCCAGCAGTCACTTGGGGTTAGGTGACGAGCAGTACTTC.

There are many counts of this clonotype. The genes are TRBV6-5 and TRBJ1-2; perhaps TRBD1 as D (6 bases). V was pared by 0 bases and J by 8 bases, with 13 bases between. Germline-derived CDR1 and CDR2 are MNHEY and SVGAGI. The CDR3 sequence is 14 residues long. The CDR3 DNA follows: TGTGCCAGCAGTTACTCGAGGGGGGTAGAGGGCTACACCTTC. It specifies CASSYSRGVEGYTF.

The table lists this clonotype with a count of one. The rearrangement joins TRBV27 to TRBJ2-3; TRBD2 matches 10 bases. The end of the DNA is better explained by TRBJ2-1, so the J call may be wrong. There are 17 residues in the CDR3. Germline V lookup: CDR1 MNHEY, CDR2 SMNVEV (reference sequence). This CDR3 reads CASSLLKKASGSREQFF. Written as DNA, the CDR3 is TGTGCCAGCAGTTTATTGAAGAAGGCTAGCGGGAGTCGCGAGCAGTTCTTC.

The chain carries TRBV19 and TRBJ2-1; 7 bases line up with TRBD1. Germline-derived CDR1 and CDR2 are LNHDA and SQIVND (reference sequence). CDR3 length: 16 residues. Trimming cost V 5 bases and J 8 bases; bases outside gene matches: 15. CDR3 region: CASSPKTRTGYHEQFF. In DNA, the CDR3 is TGTGCCAGTAGTCCTAAAACCCGGACAGGTTACCATGAGCAGTTCTTC.